This record covers a single TCR beta chain. V was clipped by 10 bases and J by 5 bases; unmatched bases: 5. Germline lookup yields CDR1 MNHNS and CDR2 SASEGT. The CDR3 covers 12 residues. This sample is drawn from a study of OX40 agonist ivuxolimab in advanced cancers. Libraries were prepared by immunoSEQ multiplex PCR; TCRdb keeps only in-frame clonotypes and omits some of them. The sample has approximately 70,000 clones, 90% to 95% seen once. This clonotype was obtained from an adult with an advanced solid tumor such as melanoma, head and neck, liver or kidney cancer. The sequences come from CD4+ or CD8+ T cells sorted from blood, collected in a trial of the OX40 agonist ivuxolimab. The chain links TRBV6-1 to TRBJ2-7; 10 nucleotides align to TRBD2. The DNA of the CDR3 is TGTGCCACCCGGACTAGCGGAAACGAGCAGTACTTC. This encodes CATRTSGNEQYF.